These T cell receptor beta chains were read from a single sample in a study of tumor and adjacent non-tumor tissue in lung cancer. One entry per CDR3 protein, called by TCRdb with MiXCR from the multiplex PCR reads. Of over 40,000 distinct CDR3 sequences in the sample, around three quarters were seen once. Material: distant non-tumor lung tissue. The receptors were sampled from a woman aged 60 to 75 with non-small cell lung cancer. Each CDR3 is given with its conserved first and last residue. D genes are given only for firm matches. Clone size is shown for a subset of rows, as once, few, many or a class of expanded clone.

>TRBV4-3|16|NA|NA|TRBJ1-1
CASSPRRAGYGIEAFF
TGCGCCAGCAGTCCACGAAGGGCAGGCTATGGCATTGAAGCTTTCTTT
>TRBV29-1|12|NA|TRBD1|TRBJ2-3
CSDGQETDTQNF
TGCAGCGATGGACAGGAAACAGATACGCAGAATTTT
>TRBV11-2|15|many|TRBD2|TRBJ2-1
CASSPGREGYNEQFF
TGTGCCAGCAGCCCCGGGAGGGAGGGGTACAATGAGCAGTTCTTC
>TRBV6-2/TRBV6-3|10|NA|NA|TRBJ2-1
CAPIENERFF
TGTGCCCCCATCGAAAATGAGCGGTTCTTC
>TRBV4-2|15|once|NA|TRBJ1-2
CTSSQDGTSKYGYTF
TGTACCAGCAGCCAGGATGGGACCTCTAAGTATGGCTACACCTTC
>TRBV4-2|18|NA|NA|TRBJ1-3
CASSPRRGGDTSGNTIYF
TGTGCCAGTAGCCCCCGACGGGGGGGGGATACCTCTGGAAACACCATATATTTT
>TRBV29-1|13|NA|NA|TRBJ1-1
CSIGQIINTEAFF
TGCAGCATCGGACAGATTATTAACACTGAAGCTTTCTTT
>TRBV12-3/TRBV12-4|13|NA|NA|TRBJ2-1
CPSSSSMDNEQFF
TGTCCCAGCAGCTCCTCCATGGACAATGAGCAGTTCTTC
>TRBV28|14|NA|NA|TRBJ1-1
CASSLLGAGTEAFF
TGTGCCAGCAGTTTACTGGGGGCCGGGACTGAAGCCTTCTTT
>TRBV28|15|many|NA|TRBJ2-7
CASSFGLGHRPEQYF
TGTGCCAGCAGTTTCGGACTCGGACACCGCCCCGAGCAGTACTTC
>TRBV28|15|many|TRBD2|TRBJ2-1
CASTPGGSSYNEQFF
TGTGCCAGCACCCCGGGCGGGAGCTCCTACAATGAGCAGTTCTTC
>TRBV11-2|18|NA|TRBD1|TRBJ2-7
CASSSTGTAYQISYEQYF
TGTGCCAGCAGCTCGACCGGGACAGCGTATCAAATCTCCTACGAGCAGTACTTC
>TRBV19|14|few|TRBD1|TRBJ2-2
CASIGTANTGELFF
TGTGCCAGTATCGGGACAGCGAACACCGGGGAGCTGTTTTTT
>TRBV5-4|17|NA|NA|TRBJ1-5
CTSTFPRFSCSDQPQHF
TGTACCAGCACCTTCCCTCGCTTCTCGTGTTCTGATCAGCCCCAGCATTTT
>TRBV4-3|17|NA|NA|TRBJ2-7
CASSQPSVAGVSYEQYF
TGCGCCAGCAGCCAACCCTCAGTGGCAGGCGTCTCCTACGAGCAGTACTTC
>TRBV29-1|12|NA|NA|TRBJ1-2
CSLEDPGRGYTF
TGCAGCCTTGAAGACCCCGGCCGCGGTTACACCTTC
>TRBV7-8|14|NA|NA|TRBJ1-5
CASSSNNYNQPQHF
TGTGCCAGCAGCTCCAACAACTACAATCAGCCCCAGCATTTT
>TRBV29-1|14|NA|TRBD1|TRBJ1-2
CSVTQGLGSYGYTF
TGCAGCGTTACACAGGGGCTAGGGAGCTATGGCTACACCTTC
>TRBV11-3|16|few|NA|TRBJ2-1
CASSPRPRSSYNEQFF
TGTGCCAGCAGCCCAAGACCTAGGAGCTCCTACAATGAGCAGTTCTTC
>TRBV7-9|14|NA|NA|TRBJ2-5
CASSLNAGEETQYF
TGTGCCAGCAGCTTAAACGCAGGGGAGGAGACCCAGTACTTC
>TRBV6-2/TRBV6-3|17|NA|NA|TRBJ1-1
CASSSRAGFFGYTEAFF
TGTGCCAGCAGTTCCCGAGCTGGATTTTTTGGATACACTGAAGCTTTCTTT
>TRBV4-3|15|NA|NA|TRBJ2-3
CANSQEGVNTDTQYF
TGCGCCAATAGCCAAGAAGGCGTCAACACAGATACGCAGTATTTT
>TRBV11-1|16|NA|NA|TRBJ2-2
CTSSPGNRVATGELFF
TGTACCAGTAGCCCTGGAAACAGGGTGGCCACCGGGGAGCTGTTTTTT
>TRBV6-2/TRBV6-3|16|medium-sized|NA|TRBJ1-5
CASSYVSTGFNQPQHF
TGTGCCAGCAGTTACGTTTCAACAGGCTTCAATCAGCCCCAGCATTTT
>TRBV6-6|14|NA|NA|TRBJ1-1
CASRLTRGGTEASF
TGTGCCAGCAGGCTGACAAGGGGGGGTACTGAAGCTTCCTTT
>TRBV11-2|13|once|NA|TRBJ1-5
CASNYHSNQPQHF
TGTGCAAGCAACTATCATAGTAATCAGCCCCAGCATTTT
>TRBV11-3|14|NA|NA|TRBJ2-7
CASSLDTGTYEHYF
TGTGCCAGCAGCTTAGATACTGGAACCTATGAGCATTACTTC
>TRBV6-2/TRBV6-3|15|NA|NA|TRBJ1-6
CASSYFRIENSHLQF
TGTGCCAGCAGTTACTTTAGGATTGAAAATTCACACCTCCAATTT
>TRBV29-1|14|medium-sized|TRBD1|TRBJ2-3
CSVAGTAPADTQYF
TGCAGCGTGGCCGGGACAGCCCCCGCAGATACGCAGTATTTT